These T cell receptor beta chains were read from a single sample in a study of blood T cell repertoires in COVID-19. TCRdb's table, derived via immunoSEQ multiplex PCR, lists solely in-frame clones and lacks some. There are 150,000 to 200,000 clones in the sample; approximately 88% occur only once, and roughly 8.9% lies in the top ten. The sample consisted of PBMCs or T cells enriched from blood (not recorded which). These receptors came from a woman aged 18-35 years who had recovered from COVID-19. Each CDR3 is given with its conserved first and last residue. The D gene is left open where the match is weak. Expanded clones get a size class; other rows say once, few or many, or leave the size out.

d_gene	v_gene	j_gene	abundance	CDR3aa	CDR3nt
.	TRBV5-4	TRBJ2-7	.	CASSLGGGSEQYF	TGTGCCAGCAGCTTGGGAGGGGGTAGCGAGCAGTACTTC
TRBD1	TRBV6-5	TRBJ1-2	.	CASRGTGGIWSGYTF	TGTGCCAGCAGGGGGACAGGGGGAATATGGAGCGGCTACACCTTC
.	TRBV5-4	TRBJ1-6	.	CASSSELRSNSPLHF	TGTGCCAGCAGCTCTGAGTTGAGGTCTAATTCACCCCTCCACTTT
TRBD2	TRBV18	TRBJ2-7	.	CASSQTSGYEQYF	TGTGCCAGCTCACAGACTAGCGGATACGAGCAGTACTTC
TRBD2	TRBV3-1/TRBV3-2	TRBJ2-5	.	CASTGLAGEETQYF	TGTGCCAGCACCGGACTAGCGGGAGAAGAGACCCAGTACTTC
TRBD2	TRBV6-5	TRBJ2-7	.	CATSGGYSYEQYF	TGTGCCACCTCGGGAGGATACTCCTACGAGCAGTACTTC
TRBD1	TRBV10-3	TRBJ1-5	few	CATAGTGEDQPQHF	TGTGCCACCGCCGGGACAGGGGAGGATCAGCCCCAGCATTTT
TRBD2	TRBV11-1	TRBJ2-5	.	CASSLVPSGGRETQYF	TGTGCCAGCAGCTTAGTGCCTAGCGGGGGGCGGGAGACCCAGTACTTC
TRBD2	TRBV11-2	TRBJ2-1	.	CASSSLAGGLSEQFF	TGTGCCAGCAGCTCACTAGCGGGGGGCCTTTCTGAGCAGTTCTTC
.	TRBV5-1	TRBJ2-7	.	CASRTGPGSYEQYF	TGCGCCAGCAGAACCGGTCCAGGATCCTACGAGCAGTACTTC
.	TRBV30	TRBJ2-4	.	CAWSPGAKNIQYF	TGTGCCTGGAGCCCCGGGGCCAAAAACATTCAGTACTTC
TRBD1	TRBV4-3	TRBJ1-2	once	CASSQGRGTFYGYTF	TGCGCCAGCAGCCAAGGCAGGGGGACATTCTATGGCTACACCTTC
TRBD2	TRBV10-3	TRBJ2-5	.	CAISGGLAGANQETQYF	TGTGCCATCAGTGGGGGACTAGCGGGGGCTAATCAAGAGACCCAGTACTTC
TRBD2	TRBV4-2	TRBJ2-3	.	CASSQFGSSSGFETSTDTQYF	TGTGCCAGCAGCCAATTCGGTTCGTCTAGCGGGTTTGAAACTAGCACAGATACGCAGTATTTT
.	TRBV7-9	TRBJ1-4	.	CASSTWTGGINEKLFF	TGTGCCAGCAGCACCTGGACGGGAGGGATTAATGAAAAACTGTTTTTT
TRBD1	TRBV13	TRBJ1-6	.	CASSGQGGSYNSPLHF	TGTGCCAGCAGCGGACAGGGGGGGTCCTATAATTCACCCCTCCACTTT
.	TRBV18	TRBJ1-2	.	CASSPQTDPNYGYTF	TGTGCCAGCTCACCGCAGACAGACCCTAACTATGGCTACACCTTC
.	TRBV4-1	TRBJ1-1	.	CASSLVGGGTEAFF	TGCGCCAGCAGTCTAGTTGGGGGGGGAACTGAAGCTTTCTTT
TRBD2	TRBV7-9	TRBJ2-1	.	CASSGTLAGEDNEQFF	TGTGCCAGCAGCGGAACTCTAGCGGGAGAAGACAATGAGCAGTTCTTC
TRBD2	TRBV24-1	TRBJ2-3	.	CATSDLRGLAGGTTDTQYF	TGTGCCACCAGTGATTTGAGGGGACTAGCGGGAGGAACCACAGATACGCAGTATTTT
TRBD2	TRBV19	TRBJ2-7	.	CASSLRLNGAGNIYEQYF	TGTGCCAGTAGTCTCCGACTCAATGGAGCGGGAAATATCTACGAGCAGTACTTC
.	TRBV19	TRBJ1-1	.	CASSIDHGRRGFGTNTEAFF	TGTGCCAGTAGTATAGATCATGGTCGGAGGGGATTCGGGACGAACACTGAAGCTTTCTTT
.	TRBV4-1	TRBJ2-7	.	CASSQEGRREQYF	TGCGCCAGCAGCCAAGAGGGCAGACGGGAGCAGTACTTC
.	TRBV28	TRBJ2-2	.	CASNGFVGAQNTGELFF	TGTGCCAGCAACGGGTTTGTGGGGGCCCAGAACACCGGGGAGCTGTTTTTT
.	TRBV15	TRBJ2-7	.	CATSRPGIYEQYF	TGTGCCACCAGCAGACCAGGGATCTACGAGCAGTACTTC
TRBD1	TRBV18	TRBJ1-1	.	CASSPTQGGTEAFF	TGTGCCAGCTCACCGACACAGGGGGGGACTGAAGCTTTCTTT
TRBD1	TRBV15	TRBJ2-7	.	CATSRDDRGATKQYF	TGTGCCACCAGCAGGGACGACAGGGGGGCTACGAAGCAGTACTTC
.	TRBV5-6	TRBJ2-7	few	CASSPVGGYEQYF	TGTGCCAGCAGCCCAGTTGGGGGGTACGAGCAGTACTTC
TRBD1	TRBV7-7	TRBJ1-4	few	CASSLGQGRTEKLFF	TGTGCTAGCAGCCTTGGACAGGGGAGGACTGAAAAACTGTTTTTT
TRBD1	TRBV29-1	TRBJ1-2	.	CSASTLGQGYGYTF	TGCAGCGCCTCAACATTGGGACAGGGCTATGGCTACACCTTC
.	TRBV19	TRBJ1-2	.	CASSTELWQSNYGYTF	TGTGCCAGTAGTACCGAACTATGGCAATCTAACTATGGCTACACCTTC
.	TRBV10-1	TRBJ1-6	.	CASSEVRGNSPLHF	TGCGCCAGCAGTGAGGTCAGGGGAAACTCACCCCTCCACTTT
.	TRBV9	TRBJ1-1	.	CASSGGLIFEEAFF	TGTGCCAGCAGCGGCGGTTTGATTTTTGAGGAAGCTTTCTTT
.	TRBV11-2	TRBJ1-5	.	CASSLAGVIQPQHF	TGTGCCAGCAGCTTAGCGGGGGTAATCCAGCCCCAGCATTTT
TRBD1	TRBV6-4	TRBJ1-2	.	CASRAGTGTYGYTF	TGTGCCAGCAGAGCCGGGACAGGCACCTATGGCTACACCTTC
.	TRBV28	TRBJ2-3	.	CASSRDMGTLTDTQYF	TGTGCCAGCAGCCGGGACATGGGGACCCTCACAGATACGCAGTATTTT
.	TRBV30	TRBJ1-2	few	CAWMGTNYGYTF	TGTGCCTGGATGGGCACTAACTATGGCTACACCTTC
TRBD2	TRBV27	TRBJ2-7	once	CASSLSVVAGSPYEQYF	TGTGCCAGCAGTTTATCGGTGGTAGCGGGGTCTCCCTACGAGCAGTACTTC
.	TRBV2	TRBJ1-5	.	CASSEASPNQPQHF	TGTGCCAGCAGTGAAGCGAGCCCCAATCAGCCCCAGCATTTT
TRBD2	TRBV10-2	TRBJ2-7	.	CASGERGGLYEQYF	TGCGCCAGTGGCGAACGGGGGGGCCTGTACGAGCAGTACTTC
.	TRBV5-4	TRBJ1-5	.	CASRSPGNQPQHF	TGTGCCAGCAGGTCCCCCGGCAATCAGCCCCAGCATTTT
TRBD2	TRBV7-9	TRBJ2-1	.	CASRSGGDYNEQFF	TGTGCCAGTCGGAGCGGGGGAGATTACAATGAGCAGTTCTTC
TRBD2	TRBV28	TRBJ2-1	.	CASRLTSGREDEQFF	TGTGCCAGCAGACTTACTAGCGGGAGAGAGGATGAGCAGTTCTTC
TRBD2	TRBV28	TRBJ2-1	.	CASSLLAGYNEQFF	TGTGCCAGCAGTTTACTAGCGGGCTACAATGAGCAGTTCTTC
TRBD1	TRBV9	TRBJ1-2	once	CASSLSQGVYGYTF	TGTGCCAGCAGCTTATCTCAGGGGGTCTATGGCTACACCTTC
TRBD1	TRBV2	TRBJ1-5	.	CASSTDRGLDNQPQHF	TGTGCCAGCAGTACTGACAGGGGGCTTGACAATCAGCCCCAGCATTTT
TRBD1	TRBV28	TRBJ1-1	.	CASSLRQGGRTEAFF	TGTGCCAGCAGTCTACGACAGGGGGGAAGAACTGAAGCTTTCTTT
TRBD1	TRBV28	TRBJ1-1	.	CASSRQGANTEAFF	TGTGCCAGCAGTCGACAGGGGGCGAACACTGAAGCTTTCTTT
.	TRBV2	TRBJ2-3	.	CASRRSQGTDTQYF	TGTGCCAGCAGAAGAAGTCAGGGAACAGATACGCAGTATTTT
TRBD1	TRBV7-9	TRBJ2-3	.	CASSFGQDTDTQYF	TGTGCCAGCAGCTTCGGACAGGACACAGATACGCAGTATTTT